These 28 T cell receptor beta chains came from one sample sequenced in a study of human T cells and chemical hapten exposure. TCRdb recomputed calls from the RACE reads with MiXCR, one row per CDR3 protein. The data hold about 160,000 distinct CDR3 sequences, with roughly 25% observed a single time. As for time point: patch test 3, about 24 weeks after DPC sensitization. The treatment was: therapeutic diphenylcyclopropenone sensitization with weekly scalp DPC. The sample in question was whole blood, obtained in connection with sensitization to the hapten diphenylcyclopropenone (DPC). The receptors originated from a woman between 18 and 30 years old with alopecia areata. Some clones in this sample may be carry-over from other donors' samples.

This sequence joins TRBV20-1 and TRBJ2-1, with 14 bases fitting TRBD2. With V trimmed by 5 bases and J by 9 bases, 6 bases remained unmatched. Germline assignment: CDR1 DFQATT and CDR2 SNEGSKA (reference sequence). CDR3 size: 14 residues. CDR3 residues: CSASRGLAGGEQFF. In DNA, the CDR3 is TGCAGTGCTTCTCGCGGACTAGCGGGAGGTGAGCAGTTCTTC.

J is TRBJ2-7 and V is TRBV6-5; D possibly corresponds to TRBD2 (6 bases). Per the germline V gene, CDR1 is MNHEY and CDR2 is SVGAGI. V was shortened by 8 bases and J by 7 bases, with 12 bases between the two germline ends. The CDR3 runs 11 residues. The CDR3 DNA reads TGTGCCAGCGGGGACTTCGGGGAGCAGTACTTC. Protein: CASGDFGEQYF.

This clonotype was observed a handful of times. The chain recombines TRBV18 with TRBJ2-3; D is unresolved. Germline CDR1 and CDR2: KGHSH and LQKENI. The V end lost 3 bases, the J end lost 7 bases, and 11 bases lay between the germline ends. CDR3 length: 13 residues. The CDR3 loop is CASSPPNRHTQYF. In DNA, the CDR3 is TGTGCCAGCTCACCCCCCAATCGACATACGCAGTATTTT.

V gene TRBV5-1 combines with J gene TRBJ2-7, with D possibly matching TRBD2 (6 bases). CDR3 size: 17 residues. Germline V lookup: CDR1 SGHRS, CDR2 YFSETQ. V lost 4 bases and J 3 bases, leaving 23 bases between the germline ends. In DNA form, the CDR3 reads TGCGCCAGCAGCCCCCTAGGAGGGACCTTGGTAATCTACGAGCAGTACTTC. Translating gives CASSPLGGTLVIYEQYF.

The J gene is TRBJ2-7, the V gene TRBV29-1; D call uncertain. V lost 3 bases, J lost 0 bases, and 12 bases lay in between. The length of the CDR3 is 14 residues. Germline lookup yields CDR1 SQVTM and CDR2 ANQGSEA. The CDR3 is CSVETPQSSYEQYF. DNA of the CDR3: TGCAGCGTTGAGACGCCGCAAAGCTCCTACGAGCAGTACTTC.

This clonotype was counted a few times. The chain is built from TRBV6-1 and TRBJ1-5; no clear D gene. V dropped 3 bases and J dropped 2 bases, with 5 bases sitting between them. Germline CDR1 is MNHNS and CDR2 is SASEGT. CDR3 length: 13 amino acids. DNA of the CDR3: TGTGCCAGCAGTGACTGGGGCAATCAGCCCCAGCATTTT. This gives the protein CASSDWGNQPQHF.

V usage is TRBV12-3 or TRBV12-4 and J usage is TRBJ1-6; possibly TRBD1 for D (5 bases). V lost 6 bases and J lost 7, with 13 bases in between. This CDR3 is 14 amino acids long. This CDR3 reads CASRGRGRNSPLHF. The CDR3 DNA sequence: TGTGCCAGCAGGGGGAGGGGCCGGAATTCACCCCTCCACTTT.

This clonotype was observed at least ten times. J is TRBJ2-3 and V is TRBV7-2; 11 nucleotides agree with TRBD2. Germline CDR1 SGHTA, CDR2 FQGNSA. The CDR3 runs to 14 residues. V shed 3 bases, J shed 6 bases, and the junction held 2 bases outside the gene matches. This CDR3 is CASSFPSGRDTQYF. CDR3 DNA: TGTGCCAGCAGCTTCCCTAGCGGGAGGGATACGCAGTATTTT.

V and J are TRBV20-1 and TRBJ1-2; 7 bases line up with TRBD1. The J segment lost 2 bases and the V segment lost 6 bases, leaving 9 bases of the junction unmatched. The CDR3 contains 14 residues. Germline loops: CDR1 DFQATT, CDR2 SNEGSKA (reference sequence). The CDR3 loop reads CSATSGGGNYGYTF. CDR3 nucleotides: TGCAGTGCAACATCGGGAGGGGGCAACTATGGCTACACCTTC.

This clonotype occurred a few times. V and J are TRBV7-3 and TRBJ1-1, with 8 bases aligning to TRBD1. Germline trimming cut 4 bases from V and 3 bases from J; bases unmatched to any gene: 4. This CDR3 contains 14 residues. From germline, CDR1 is SGHTA and CDR2 FQGTGA. In DNA form, the CDR3 reads TGTGCCAGCAGCTCGACAGGGGTCCACACTGAAGCTTTCTTT. Translating it yields CASSSTGVHTEAFF.

The rearrangement uses TRBV10-3 and TRBJ1-2, with a tentative D call TRBD1 (5 bases). Trimming pared 2 bases from V and 6 bases from J, leaving 16 bases between. CDR3 size: 15 residues. Germline V gene sequence: CDR1 ENHRY, CDR2 SYGVKD. CDR3 sequence reads: CAISERMGRVHGYTF. The CDR3 coding sequence is TGTGCCATCAGTGAGAGGATGGGCAGGGTCCATGGCTACACCTTC.

This clonotype showed up many times. The chain uses TRBV29-1 and TRBJ2-7; D could derive from TRBD1 or TRBD2 (5 bases each). Germline loops: CDR1 SQVTM, CDR2 ANQGSEA. Trimming pared 4 bases from V and 0 bases from J, leaving 10 bases between. The CDR3 length is 13 residues. The DNA of the CDR3 is TGCAGCGTTGGGGGGACGGCCTCCTACGAGCAGTACTTC. Its translation is CSVGGTASYEQYF.

The table lists this clonotype with a few counts. J is TRBJ2-2 and V is TRBV20-1; 13 nucleotides line up with TRBD2. Germline assignment: CDR1 DFQATT and CDR2 SNEGSKA (reference sequence). The CDR3 loop spans 15 amino acids. Trimming at V came to 6 bases and at J to 5 bases, leaving 6 bases not matched to a gene. The CDR3 here is CSALTSGGLTGELFF. The CDR3 DNA follows: TGCAGTGCCCTGACTAGCGGGGGGCTAACCGGGGAGCTGTTTTTT.

The chain carries TRBV2 and TRBJ2-1; possibly TRBD1 or TRBD2 for D (7 bases each). Trimming left V 6 bases short and J 6 bases short, with 15 bases between. Germline lookup yields CDR1 SNHLY and CDR2 FYNNEI. The CDR3 extends over 14 amino acids. The CDR3 bases are TGTGCCAGCAGAGCTACAGGGGAGGGCAATGAGCAGTTCTTC. It encodes CASRATGEGNEQFF.

This clonotype appeared a few times. The chain couples TRBV6-2 or TRBV6-3 to TRBJ2-7; the match to TRBD1 covers 7 bases. Trimming took 6 bases from V and 7 from J; bases not matched to a gene: 6. The CDR3 sequence is 12 residues long. Germline V gene sequence: CDR1 MNHEY, CDR2 SVGEGT. The CDR3 region is CASSRDRLEQYF. In DNA, the CDR3 is TGTGCCAGCAGCCGGGACAGATTGGAGCAGTACTTC.

The V gene is TRBV20-1, the J gene TRBJ2-1, with D possibly being TRBD2 (6 bases). V lost 5 bases to trimming and J lost 6 bases, with 17 bases between them. Per the germline V gene, CDR1 is DFQATT and CDR2 is SNEGSKA (reference sequence). CDR3 length: 14 residues. CDR3 sequence reads: CSAPRAGMPNEQFF. The DNA for the CDR3 is TGCAGTGCTCCAAGGGCGGGGATGCCCAATGAGCAGTTCTTC.

In this sample, this clonotype turned up many times. The rearrangement links TRBV7-2 to TRBJ2-7; D unclear. The CDR3 sequence is 13 residues long. V was cut by 3 bases and J by 6 bases, with 12 bases left in between. Germline assignment: CDR1 SGHTA and CDR2 FQGNSA. CDR3 nucleotides: TGTGCCAGCAGCTTTAGCCCCGGCCGCGAGCAGTACTTC. It codes for CASSFSPGREQYF.

The genes are TRBV9 and TRBJ2-4; a weak D match, TRBD2 (5 bases). Germline loops: CDR1 SGDLS, CDR2 YYNGEE. CDR3 length equals 16 residues. Trimming removed 4 bases from V and 0 bases from J, with 14 bases in between. The CDR3 loop reads CASSPRRLLAKNIQYF. CDR3 nucleotide sequence: TGTGCCAGCAGCCCCAGGCGACTACTAGCCAAAAACATTCAGTACTTC.

This rearrangement joins TRBV7-2 to TRBJ2-4; D not certain. Trimming left V 1 base short and J 1 base short, with 14 bases between. Germline lookup yields CDR1 SGHTA and CDR2 FQGNSA. This CDR3 has 17 residues. The CDR3 sequence is CASSLDPPTAAKNIQYF. In DNA, the CDR3 is TGTGCCAGCAGCTTAGACCCCCCCACGGCGGCCAAAAACATTCAGTACTTC.

CDR3: CSVDTATPEAFF. The DNA for the CDR3 is TGCAGCGTTGACACTGCTACCCCAGAAGCTTTCTTT. The chain couples TRBV29-1 to TRBJ1-1; D is ambiguous. CDR1 is SQVTM, CDR2 ANQGSEA, per germline. V was pared by 3 bases and J by 8 bases, with 13 bases between. The CDR3 length is 12 residues.

This clonotype was counted many times. The chain couples TRBV7-3 to TRBJ1-5, with 8 bases aligning to TRBD1. Germline V gene sequence: CDR1 SGHTA, CDR2 FQGTGA. There are 14 residues in the CDR3. The ends lost 4 bases at V and 7 bases at J; junction bases unmatched: 6. The CDR3 DNA is TGTGCCAGCAGCTCCCCACAGGGGGACCAGCCCCAGCATTTT. It is translated as CASSSPQGDQPQHF.

V gene TRBV9 combines with J gene TRBJ2-5; 7 bases are shared with TRBD1. CDR1 SGDLS and CDR2 YYNGEE come from the germline V gene. The trim removed 4 bases at V and 4 bases at J, leaving 4 bases unmatched. This CDR3 region has 13 residues. Here the CDR3 reads CASSFGTAETQYF. DNA for the CDR3: TGTGCCAGCAGCTTCGGGACAGCAGAGACCCAGTACTTC.

The chain links TRBV20-1 to TRBJ2-3; TRBD2 agrees at 8 bases. V was pared by 4 bases and J by 1 base, with 10 bases of the junction left unmatched. The length of the CDR3 is 16 residues. Germline CDR1 reads DFQATT; CDR2 reads SNEGSKA (reference sequence). CDR3 in amino acids: CSAIGGIAGRTDTQYF. The CDR3 nucleotides are TGCAGTGCTATCGGCGGAATAGCGGGGCGCACAGATACGCAGTATTTT.

A few counts support this clonotype. V gene TRBV2 combines with J gene TRBJ1-1; D is uncertain. There are 13 residues in the CDR3. Germline CDR1 SNHLY, CDR2 FYNNEI. The V end was cut by 8 bases, the J end by 1 base, with 11 bases between. The CDR3 nucleotides are TGTGCCAGCCGCCGGGATACGAACACTGAAGCTTTCTTT. Protein sequence: CASRRDTNTEAFF.

This clonotype was detected once. The gene calls are TRBV7-2 and TRBJ2-7, with a tentative D call TRBD2 (7 bases). Germline CDR1 reads SGHTA; CDR2 reads FQGNSA. The CDR3 covers 17 residues. The V and J ends lost 1 base and 5 bases respectively, with 21 bases between them. DNA for the CDR3: TGTGCCAGCAGCTTAGAGAAGGGGAGGGGGTCGGTCCACGAGCAGTACTTC. Translating it yields CASSLEKGRGSVHEQYF. Looking up the rest from reference TRBV7-2 and TRBJ2-7 gives the full variable domain: GAGVSQSPSNKVTEKGKDVELRCDPISGHTALYWYRQSLGQGLEFLIYFQGNSAPDKSGLPSDRFSAERTGGSVSTLTIQRTQQEDSAVYLCASSLEKGRGSVHEQYFGPGTRLTVT.

Only a few counts were recorded for this clonotype. The V call is TRBV6-2 or TRBV6-3, the J call TRBJ2-1; perhaps TRBD2 as D (6 bases). This CDR3 is built from 19 residues. Germline CDR1 MNHEY, CDR2 SVGEGT. V shed 0 bases and J shed 4 bases, with 22 bases lying between them. The CDR3 nucleotides are TGTGCCAGCAGTTACTCGAATATAAGAACGAGCGGGCATTACAATGAGCAGTTCTTC. This encodes CASSYSNIRTSGHYNEQFF.

This clonotype was seen at least ten times. The chain recombines TRBV29-1 with TRBJ2-7, with a weak D call TRBD1 (7 bases). The germline CDR1 and CDR2 sequences are SQVTM and ANQGSEA. The CDR3 covers 12 residues. V was shortened by 5 bases and J by 5 bases, with 13 bases between the two germline ends. This chain's CDR3 is CSVRRGDHEQYF. In DNA form, the CDR3 reads TGCAGCGTTCGCAGGGGGGATCACGAGCAGTACTTC.

There are a few counts of this clonotype. The chain has TRBV7-2 and TRBJ2-7; D might be TRBD1 (6 bases). The CDR3 covers 14 residues. Germline V CDR1 and CDR2: SGHTA, FQGNSA. Trimming cost V 4 bases and J 4 bases, with 14 bases left between them. In DNA form, the CDR3 reads TGTGCCAGCAGCTGGGACACGGTGTTGTACGAGCAGTACTTC. This codes for CASSWDTVLYEQYF. The variable domain in full, with the rest retrieved from reference TRBV7-2 and TRBJ2-7, is GAGVSQSPSNKVTEKGKDVELRCDPISGHTALYWYRQSLGQGLEFLIYFQGNSAPDKSGLPSDRFSAERTGGSVSTLTIQRTQQEDSAVYLCASSWDTVLYEQYFGPGTRLTVT.